The 6 T cell receptor beta chains in this list originate from one sample, sequenced in a study of cytomegalovirus exposure and HLA in healthy donors. PCR was performed using 60 Vbeta and 13 Jbeta primers. Assay: immunoSEQ multiplex PCR; the TCRdb copy retains only in-frame clones and omits some. This sample's table reports 55,000 to 75,000 clones. The sample consisted of PBMCs. These receptors were obtained from a male donor in good health and CMV-seronegative.

V and J are TRBV5-8 and TRBJ2-5; 8 nucleotides match TRBD2. CDR3 length equals 13 residues. The ends lost 4 bases at V and 4 bases at J; junction bases unmatched: 3. Germline V gives CDR1 SGHTS, CDR2 YDEGEE. The CDR3 DNA sequence: TGTGCCAGCAGCCACAGCGGGGGAGAGACCCAGTACTTC. It yields the protein CASSHSGGETQYF.

J is TRBJ2-2 and V is TRBV4-1; D not resolved. V lost 0 bases to trimming and J lost 1 base, with 9 bases between them. This CDR3 has 16 residues. CDR1 and CDR2 from the germline V gene are MGHRA and YSYEKL. Here the CDR3 reads CASSQDIAVNTGELFF. The CDR3 region has the DNA TGCGCCAGCAGCCAAGATATCGCGGTGAACACCGGGGAGCTGTTTTTT.

V is TRBV5-5 and J is TRBJ2-7; D may be TRBD2 (7 bases). The germline CDR1 and CDR2 sequences are SGHKS and YYEKEE (reference sequence). Trimming stripped 4 bases from V and 2 bases from J, with 16 bases between. The CDR3 totals 15 residues. CDR3 protein: CASSPGGNLPYEQYF. The CDR3 coding sequence is TGTGCCAGCAGCCCGGGGGGCAACCTCCCCTACGAGCAGTACTTC.

CDR3 in amino acids: CASSGEVTGELFF. The CDR3 nucleotides read TGTGCCAGCAGTGGAGAGGTCACCGGGGAGCTGTTTTTT. This chain links TRBV2 with TRBJ2-2; D not resolved. Trimming removed 4 bases at V and 4 bases at J, with 7 bases between. This CDR3 has 13 amino acids. CDR1 SNHLY and CDR2 FYNNEI come from the germline V gene.

J is TRBJ2-1 and V is TRBV11-2, with TRBD2 matching over 12 bases. J lost 7 bases, V lost 1 base, and 2 bases had no gene match. From germline, CDR1 is SGHAT and CDR2 FQNNGV. The CDR3 is made up of 15 amino acids. The CDR3 DNA follows: TGTGCCAGCAGCTTAGGACTAGCGGGGGATAATGAGCAGTTCTTC. It yields the protein CASSLGLAGDNEQFF.

The chain combines TRBV6-1 with TRBJ2-7; 9 bases fit TRBD1. Unmatched junction bases numbered 5, after V lost 11 bases and J lost 0 bases. The CDR3 is 13 amino acids. Germline CDR1 MNHNS, CDR2 SASEGT. The CDR3 DNA follows: TGTGCCGGAGGGACAGGGCTCTCCTACGAGCAGTACTTC. Protein product: CAGGTGLSYEQYF.